Listed below are T cell receptor beta chains from one sample, sequenced in a study of T cell responses to AZD1222 COVID-19 vaccine. Profiling relied on immunoSEQ multiplex PCR, and the TCRdb table lists in-frame clones only, not all of them. Here the sample spans about 180,000 clones, just under 95% being singletons. Source: peripheral blood, taken 28 days after the second dose of the MenACWY control vaccine. These receptors were taken from an adult who received the MenACWY meningococcal vaccine as a control. The CDR3 runs from the conserved cysteine through the conserved F or W. The D gene is left open where the match is weak. Only some rows state a clone size, as once, few, many or a class for expanded clones.

v_gene	abundance	j_gene	d_gene	CDR3nt	CDR3aa
TRBV24-1	-	TRBJ2-2	-	TGTGCCACCAGTGCCGGAACAACTGGGGCCGGGGAGCTGTTTTTT	CATSAGTTGAGELFF
TRBV4-2	-	TRBJ1-2	-	TGTGCCAGCAGCCAAGATACGTCCTCTAACTATGGCTACACCTTC	CASSQDTSSNYGYTF
TRBV4-3	-	TRBJ1-1	TRBD1	TGCGCCAGCAGCCGGACAGGGGGGACTGAAGCTTTCTTT	CASSRTGGTEAFF
TRBV7-2	-	TRBJ1-6	-	TGTGCCAGCAGCCAACCCCGGGCCCACAATTCACCCCTCCACTTT	CASSQPRAHNSPLHF
TRBV28	-	TRBJ1-4	-	TGTGCCAGCAGTCCCCGGGTGGGGGGGGGTTCAAGAAAACTGTTTTTT	CASSPRVGGGSRKLFF
TRBV30	-	TRBJ2-5	-	TGTGCCTGGGGTGTAGGGAGCGCAGTAAAGACCCAGTACTTC	CAWGVGSAVKTQYF
TRBV19	-	TRBJ2-2	-	TGTGCCAGTAGTCCCTCCCGGGGGGCAGGTGACACCGGGGAGCTGTTTTTT	CASSPSRGAGDTGELFF
TRBV19	-	TRBJ1-2	-	TGTGCCAGTAGCGGACGGCCAGCTAACTATGGCTACACCTTC	CASSGRPANYGYTF
TRBV11-2	-	TRBJ2-2	-	TGTGCCAGCAGCACGGACTGGAACACCGGGGAGCTGTTTTTT	CASSTDWNTGELFF
TRBV4-1	-	TRBJ1-1	TRBD1	TGCGCCAGCAGCCCCCCCGGGACAGGGCAAACTGAAGCTTTCTTT	CASSPPGTGQTEAFF
TRBV18	-	TRBJ2-7	-	TGTGCCAGCTCACCATCTATCTTAGGCTACGAGCAGTACTTC	CASSPSILGYEQYF
TRBV6-4	-	TRBJ1-2	-	TGTGCCAGCAGTGACAGTTATGGCTACACCTTC	CASSDSYGYTF
TRBV5-1	-	TRBJ1-5	-	TGCGCCAGCAGCTTGAACAGGGTCGGGTATAGCAATCAGCCCCAGCATTTT	CASSLNRVGYSNQPQHF
TRBV5-4	-	TRBJ1-2	-	TGTGCCAGCAGCTCGACAGAGAACTATGGCTACACCTTC	CASSSTENYGYTF
TRBV29-1	-	TRBJ1-1	-	TGCAGCGTTATGACACGCCGGAACACTGAAGCTTTCTTT	CSVMTRRNTEAFF
TRBV30	once	TRBJ1-1	TRBD1	TGTGCCTGGACACTCCACAGGGGGAACACTGAAGCTTTCTTT	CAWTLHRGNTEAFF
TRBV18	-	TRBJ2-3	TRBD2	TGTGCCAGCTCGCTAGCGGGCACAGATACGCAGTATTTT	CASSLAGTDTQYF
TRBV18	-	TRBJ2-1	-	TGTGCCAGCTCACCACAGTTTTTAAGATCGGCGGAGGGCTCGGACTACAATGAGCAGTTCTTC	CASSPQFLRSAEGSDYNEQFF
TRBV11-2	-	TRBJ2-3	TRBD2	TGTGCCAGCAGCGCCCTCCTAGCGGGGGCCCAAGATACGCAGTATTTT	CASSALLAGAQDTQYF
TRBV5-5	-	TRBJ1-4	-	TGTGCCAGCAGCTTCGGACAGATCTCAACTAATGAAAAACTGTTTTTT	CASSFGQISTNEKLFF
TRBV7-2	once	TRBJ1-5	-	TGTGCCAGCAGCTACGGCTCTCTGTTTAGCAATCAGCCCCAGCATTTT	CASSYGSLFSNQPQHF
TRBV19	-	TRBJ2-3	-	TGTGCCAGTAGCCATGGACGGGGAGACACGCAGTATTTT	CASSHGRGDTQYF
TRBV19	-	TRBJ1-5	-	TGTGCCAGTAGCCCCCGGGCAGCAAATCAGCCCCAGCATTTT	CASSPRAANQPQHF
TRBV5-1	-	TRBJ2-7	TRBD1	TGCGCCAGCAGCCACGGACAGGGAAGCTACGAGCAGTACTTC	CASSHGQGSYEQYF
TRBV6-2/TRBV6-3	-	TRBJ1-1	-	TGTGCCAGCAGTACCTCGGGACACATGAACACTGAAGCTTTCTTT	CASSTSGHMNTEAFF
TRBV7-2	-	TRBJ2-7	-	TGTGCCAGCAGCTCCTACGTACGGACAGTCGAGCAGTACTTC	CASSSYVRTVEQYF
TRBV2	-	TRBJ2-1	-	TGTGCCAGCAGTCTACTACGGAACAATGAGCAGTTCTTC	CASSLLRNNEQFF
TRBV5-4	-	TRBJ1-2	-	TGTGCCAGCAGCCCCCCGGGGGCTAACTATGGCTACACCTTC	CASSPPGANYGYTF
TRBV19	-	TRBJ1-1	-	TGTGCCAGTAGTGACTGGCGGATAGACACTGAAGCTTTCTTT	CASSDWRIDTEAFF
TRBV19	-	TRBJ1-1	-	TGTGCCAGTAGTATAAGTCCAAACACTGAAGCTTTCTTT	CASSISPNTEAFF
TRBV5-6	-	TRBJ1-1	-	TGTGCCAGCAGCTTGGAGCGTTCCTACATGAACACTGAAGCTTTCTTT	CASSLERSYMNTEAFF
TRBV10-3	-	TRBJ1-5	-	TGTGCCATCAGTGAAGGGGGAGGGAATCAGCCCCAGCATTTT	CAISEGGGNQPQHF
TRBV28	-	TRBJ2-7	TRBD2	TGTGCCAGCAGCGGTAGGGCTAGCGGCACCTACGAGCAGTACTTC	CASSGRASGTYEQYF
TRBV28	-	TRBJ1-5	-	TGTGCCAGCAGTTTAGGTCAGCCCCAGCATTTT	CASSLGQPQHF
TRBV12-3/TRBV12-4	once	TRBJ1-1	-	TGTGCCACCCTACAGGGACTCACTGAAGCTTTCTTT	CATLQGLTEAFF
TRBV5-1	-	TRBJ2-5	-	TGCGCCAGCAGCCTATTGTACCAAGAGACCCAGTACTTC	CASSLLYQETQYF
TRBV6-5	-	TRBJ2-6	-	TGTGCCAGCAGTCTTAACTCTGGGGCCAACGTCCTGACTTTC	CASSLNSGANVLTF
TRBV30	-	TRBJ2-1	TRBD2	TGTGCCTGGAGTCCAGCGGGGGGGCCTAATGAGCAGTTCTTC	CAWSPAGGPNEQFF
TRBV6-1	-	TRBJ1-2	TRBD1	TGTGCCAGCAGTGAAGGGCAGGGGGCTTTGGCTTTTGGCTACACCTTC	CASSEGQGALAFGYTF
TRBV19	-	TRBJ2-7	-	TGTGCCAGTAGTATAAACCGCTTCTACGAGCAGTACTTC	CASSINRFYEQYF
TRBV5-6	-	TRBJ1-2	-	TGTGCCAGCAGATCCGGACTCACGCAGGGCTACACCTTC	CASRSGLTQGYTF
TRBV7-2	-	TRBJ1-2	TRBD1	TGTGCCAGCAGCCCAGGACAGGGTATGTTGGTTTATGGCTACACCTTC	CASSPGQGMLVYGYTF
TRBV4-1	-	TRBJ1-1	-	TGCGCCAGCAACTCATTTAGTACAGTGAACACTGAAGCTTTCTTT	CASNSFSTVNTEAFF
TRBV7-8	once	TRBJ1-1	-	TGTGCCAGCAGCGAATCCAGGGTGGACACTGAAGCTTTCTTT	CASSESRVDTEAFF
TRBV27	-	TRBJ2-1	TRBD2	TGTGCCAGCAGACGATATAGCGGGGGCAACAATGAGCAGTTCTTC	CASRRYSGGNNEQFF
TRBV7-3	-	TRBJ2-1	-	TGTGCCAGCAGCTCCTCGGAAGAGCAGTTCTTC	CASSSSEEQFF
TRBV19	-	TRBJ1-1	-	TGTGCCAGTAGTATAGAGGGCACGGGGCGTGTGGCTTTCTTT	CASSIEGTGRVAFF
TRBV13	-	TRBJ1-1	-	TGTGCCAGCAGCTTCCGGCCAACAACGAACACTGAAGCTTTCTTT	CASSFRPTTNTEAFF
TRBV19	-	TRBJ2-7	-	TGTGCCAGTACTACACCCGGAGCCGGACCCGACGAGCAGTACTTC	CASTTPGAGPDEQYF
TRBV12-3/TRBV12-4	once	TRBJ1-3	-	TGTGCCAGCAGTTTCAACAGCGGAAACACCATATATTTT	CASSFNSGNTIYF
TRBV4-3	-	TRBJ2-7	-	TGCGCCAGCAGCCAAGACGACCCAACGACCTTTGGGGGGAGCTACGAGCAGTACTTC	CASSQDDPTTFGGSYEQYF
TRBV18	-	TRBJ1-2	TRBD1	TGTGCCAGCTCACCACGGGGAGGACAGGGAACCTATGGCTACACCTTC	CASSPRGGQGTYGYTF
TRBV30	-	TRBJ1-5	-	TGTGCCTGGAGTGGGGGGGGCGGTCAGCCCCAGCATTTT	CAWSGGGGQPQHF
TRBV30	-	TRBJ1-4	-	TGTGCCTGGAGCCCCGGGGGCAGCCAAAATGAAAAACTGTTTTTT	CAWSPGGSQNEKLFF